Listed below are T cell receptor beta chains from one sample, sequenced in a study of T cell responses to AZD1222 COVID-19 vaccine. Repertoires were generated with immunoSEQ multiplex PCR, while TCRdb's copy carries only in-frame clones and drops some. Altogether 120,000 to 150,000 clones are present, roughly 91% being singletons, with the ten largest covering around 1.9%. The specimen was peripheral blood, collected on day 0 of AZD1222 vaccination. The source of these receptors is an adult in good health. The CDR3 runs from the conserved cysteine through the conserved F or W. The order of the fields is D gene, J gene, clone size, V gene, CDR3 protein, CDR3 DNA. A D gene is named only where the DNA matches it firmly. Clone size appears in some rows only: once, few, many, or a class for an expanded clone.

>-|TRBJ1-5|-|TRBV12-3/TRBV12-4
CASSFYRSPQHF
TGTGCCAGCAGTTTTTATCGATCCCCCCAGCATTTT
>TRBD1|TRBJ1-3|-|TRBV3-1/TRBV3-2
CASSLGTVSGNTIYF
TGTGCCAGCAGCCTTGGGACAGTTTCTGGAAACACCATATATTTT
>TRBD1|TRBJ1-1|-|TRBV5-4
CASSLDRGGAEAFF
TGTGCCAGCAGCTTGGACAGGGGCGGGGCTGAAGCTTTCTTT
>-|TRBJ2-5|-|TRBV5-1
CASSSHIGGETQYF
TGCGCCAGCAGCTCCCACATAGGTGGGGAGACCCAGTACTTC
>-|TRBJ1-1|-|TRBV11-3
CASSIDRYSMNTEAFF
TGTGCCAGCAGCATCGACAGATATAGCATGAACACTGAAGCTTTCTTT
>-|TRBJ1-2|-|TRBV27
CASSLSKGGLYGYTF
TGTGCCAGCAGTTTATCTAAGGGGGGGCTCTATGGCTACACCTTC
>-|TRBJ2-7|-|TRBV5-1
CASSLSFGRYEQYF
TGCGCCAGCAGCTTGAGTTTTGGGCGCTACGAGCAGTACTTC
>-|TRBJ2-1|-|TRBV11-2
CASSLVSGVANEQFF
TGTGCCAGCAGCTTGGTATCGGGAGTAGCGAATGAGCAGTTCTTC
>-|TRBJ2-5|-|TRBV25-1
CASSLTGYQETQYF
TGTGCCAGCTCCTTGACGGGGTACCAAGAGACCCAGTACTTC
>-|TRBJ1-1|-|TRBV7-6
CASSLSRSNTEAFF
TGTGCCAGCAGCTTATCGAGGTCGAACACTGAAGCTTTCTTT
>-|TRBJ1-6|-|TRBV4-1
CASSQVTRNSPLHF
TGCGCCAGCAGCCAAGTGACACGAAATTCACCCCTCCACTTT
>TRBD1|TRBJ1-1|-|TRBV18
CASSPAFGTENTEAFF
TGTGCCAGCTCACCGGCGTTTGGGACAGAGAACACTGAAGCTTTCTTT
>-|TRBJ2-5|-|TRBV15
CATSETGRETQYF
TGTGCCACCAGCGAGACGGGTCGTGAGACCCAGTACTTC
>TRBD1|TRBJ1-2|-|TRBV7-8
CASSLERGRADGYTF
TGTGCCAGCAGCTTAGAAAGGGGGCGCGCCGATGGCTACACCTTC
>TRBD2|TRBJ2-1|-|TRBV6-2/TRBV6-3
CASSYPGTREVEQFF
TGTGCCAGCAGTTACCCAGGGACTAGGGAGGTTGAGCAGTTCTTC
>-|TRBJ1-1|-|TRBV15
CATSRGQENTEAFF
TGTGCCACCAGCAGAGGACAAGAGAACACTGAAGCTTTCTTT
>-|TRBJ1-2|-|TRBV7-2
CASSLTRSGGYTF
TGTGCCAGCAGCTTAACCCGATCGGGGGGCTACACCTTC
>-|TRBJ2-1|-|TRBV2
CASRSGGSSYNEQFF
TGTGCCAGCAGGTCTGGAGGTAGCTCCTACAATGAGCAGTTCTTC
>-|TRBJ2-7|-|TRBV5-4
CASSLEQGSEQYF
TGTGCCAGCAGCTTGGAACAGGGTAGCGAGCAGTACTTC
>-|TRBJ1-6|-|TRBV30
CAWTTGFSPLHF
TGTGCCTGGACTACAGGGTTCTCACCCCTCCACTTT
>-|TRBJ1-3|-|TRBV10-2
CATRDVGNTIYF
TGCGCCACCCGGGACGTCGGAAACACCATATATTTT
>TRBD1|TRBJ2-1|-|TRBV6-5
CASSTQGVEQFF
TGTGCCAGCAGTACCCAGGGGGTGGAGCAGTTCTTC
>-|TRBJ1-1|few|TRBV12-3/TRBV12-4
CASSFRNTEAFF
TGTGCCAGCAGTTTTCGGAACACTGAAGCTTTCTTT
>TRBD1|TRBJ1-1|-|TRBV27
CASRRNRGTEAFF
TGTGCCAGCAGACGCAACAGGGGCACTGAAGCTTTCTTT
>-|TRBJ1-2|few|TRBV10-3
CAISATTTANYGYTF
TGTGCCATCAGTGCCACTACGACAGCTAACTATGGCTACACCTTC
>-|TRBJ1-1|-|TRBV30
CAWSEHMNTEAFF
TGTGCCTGGAGTGAACATATGAACACTGAAGCTTTCTTT
>-|TRBJ1-6|-|TRBV19
CASSIQETHSPLHF
TGTGCCAGTAGTATTCAAGAGACCCATTCACCCCTCCACTTT
>-|TRBJ1-1|-|TRBV9
CASSVQGTEAFF
TGTGCCAGCAGCGTACAGGGGACTGAAGCTTTCTTT
>TRBD2|TRBJ2-1|-|TRBV3-1/TRBV3-2
CASSQEVGRETPYNEQFF
TGTGCCAGCAGCCAAGAAGTTGGGCGGGAGACCCCCTACAATGAGCAGTTCTTC
>-|TRBJ1-2|-|TRBV5-1
CASSSGPGNYGYTF
TGCGCCAGCAGCTCGGGCCCGGGTAACTATGGCTACACCTTC
>-|TRBJ2-1|-|TRBV7-2
CASSLAGVYYNEQFF
TGTGCCAGCAGCTTGGCAGGAGTTTACTACAATGAGCAGTTCTTC
>-|TRBJ1-2|-|TRBV2
CASSQSGALTHGYTF
TGTGCCAGCAGCCAGTCGGGGGCGCTTACTCATGGCTACACCTTC
>-|TRBJ2-6|-|TRBV14
CASSQAPPGANVLTF
TGTGCCAGCAGCCAAGCACCACCCGGGGCCAACGTCCTGACTTTC
>TRBD2|TRBJ2-1|-|TRBV5-1
CASSARLAGSYNEQFF
TGCGCCAGCAGCGCACGACTAGCGGGATCCTACAATGAGCAGTTCTTC
>-|TRBJ1-5|-|TRBV27
CASIKGHFSNQPQHF
TGTGCCAGCATAAAGGGACACTTCTCCAATCAGCCCCAGCATTTT
>-|TRBJ1-1|-|TRBV9
CASSVSGRGTEAFF
TGTGCCAGCAGCGTTTCAGGGAGGGGTACTGAAGCTTTCTTT
>-|TRBJ2-1|-|TRBV5-1
CASSLDGRYNEQFF
TGCGCCAGCAGCTTGGATGGCAGATACAATGAGCAGTTCTTC
>-|TRBJ2-5|-|TRBV25-1
CARLRSGQETQYF
TGTGCCAGACTTCGGTCAGGGCAAGAGACCCAGTACTTC
>-|TRBJ2-7|-|TRBV29-1
CSVASGYEQYF
TGCAGCGTTGCCTCAGGCTACGAGCAGTACTTC
>TRBD1|TRBJ1-1|once|TRBV19
CASSTGQGNTEAFF
TGTGCCAGTAGTACGGGACAGGGAAACACTGAAGCTTTCTTT
>-|TRBJ1-1|-|TRBV6-5
CASSYGVGGMNTEAFF
TGTGCCAGCAGTTACGGGGTCGGTGGGATGAACACTGAAGCTTTCTTT
>TRBD2|TRBJ2-1|once|TRBV15
CATSRVTRGDYNEQFF
TGTGCCACCAGCAGAGTGACGCGGGGGGACTACAATGAGCAGTTCTTC
>-|TRBJ2-2|-|TRBV27
CASSLSGRLNTGELFF
TGTGCCAGCAGTTTATCGGGACGGTTAAACACCGGGGAGCTGTTTTTT
>-|TRBJ2-3|-|TRBV6-5
CASRRGDTQYF
TGTGCCAGCAGACGTGGGGATACGCAGTATTTT
>TRBD1|TRBJ2-7|-|TRBV6-5
CASSYSTGDRPYEQYF
TGTGCCAGCAGTTACTCTACGGGGGACAGGCCCTACGAGCAGTACTTC
>TRBD2|TRBJ2-1|once|TRBV6-5
CASSPGTSGKNEQFF
TGTGCCAGCAGCCCCGGGACTAGCGGGAAAAATGAGCAGTTCTTC
>-|TRBJ2-2|-|TRBV19
CASSTYGRATGELFF
TGTGCCAGTAGTACCTACGGCAGGGCCACCGGGGAGCTGTTTTTT
>-|TRBJ2-7|-|TRBV7-2
CASSSSGVRSYEQYF
TGTGCCAGCAGCTCTTCTGGGGTAAGGTCCTACGAGCAGTACTTC
>TRBD1|TRBJ2-7|-|TRBV27
CASTWDSSYEQYF
TGTGCCAGCACCTGGGACAGCTCCTACGAGCAGTACTTC
>TRBD2|TRBJ2-1|-|TRBV19
CASTSAGVLNPSPFF
TGTGCCAGTACGTCGGCGGGAGTATTAAATCCCAGCCCGTTCTTC
>-|TRBJ2-2|-|TRBV27
CASSSQNTGELFF
TGTGCCAGCAGTTCACAGAACACCGGGGAGCTGTTTTTT
>TRBD2|TRBJ2-1|-|TRBV6-5
CASSQGLAANEQFF
TGTGCCAGCAGCCAAGGACTAGCGGCAAATGAGCAGTTCTTC
>-|TRBJ1-6|few|TRBV9
CASSVEAASPLHF
TGTGCCAGCAGCGTAGAAGCCGCCTCACCCCTCCACTTT
>TRBD1|TRBJ1-1|-|TRBV27
CASRGQGMRTEAFF
TGTGCCAGCAGGGGACAGGGGATGAGGACTGAAGCTTTCTTT